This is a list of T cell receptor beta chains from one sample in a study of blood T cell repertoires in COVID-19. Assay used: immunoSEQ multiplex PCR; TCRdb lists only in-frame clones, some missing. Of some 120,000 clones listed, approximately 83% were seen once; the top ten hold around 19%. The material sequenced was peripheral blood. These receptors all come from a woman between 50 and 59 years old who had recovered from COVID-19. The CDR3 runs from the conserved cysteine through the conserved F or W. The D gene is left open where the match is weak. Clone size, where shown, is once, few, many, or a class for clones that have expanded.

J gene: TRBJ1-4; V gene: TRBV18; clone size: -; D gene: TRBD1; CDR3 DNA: TGTGCCAGCTCACCAACAGGGGTGGGGTCGGAAAAACTGTTTTTT; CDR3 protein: CASSPTGVGSEKLFF
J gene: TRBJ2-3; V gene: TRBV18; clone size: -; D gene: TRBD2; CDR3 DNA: TGTGCCAGCTCACGACTAGCGGACAACACAGATACGCAGTATTTT; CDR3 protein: CASSRLADNTDTQYF
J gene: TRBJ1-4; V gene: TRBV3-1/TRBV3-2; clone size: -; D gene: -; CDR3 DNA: TGTGCCAGCAGCCCAGCAGGGGTATCCGCTGAAAAACTGTTTTTT; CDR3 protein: CASSPAGVSAEKLFF
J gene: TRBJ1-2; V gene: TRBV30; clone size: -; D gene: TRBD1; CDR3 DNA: TGTGCCTGGATCTTAAAGGACAGGGCCTATGGCTACACCTTC; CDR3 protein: CAWILKDRAYGYTF
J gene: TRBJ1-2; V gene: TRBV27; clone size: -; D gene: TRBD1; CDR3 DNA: TGTGCCAGCAGACTCGCAGGGACAGGGCTGAATGGCTACACCTTC; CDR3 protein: CASRLAGTGLNGYTF
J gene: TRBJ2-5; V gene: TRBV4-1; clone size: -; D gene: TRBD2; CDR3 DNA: TGCGCCAGCAGCCAAGATAAGAGCGGGGTTCAAGAGACCCAGTACTTC; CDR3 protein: CASSQDKSGVQETQYF
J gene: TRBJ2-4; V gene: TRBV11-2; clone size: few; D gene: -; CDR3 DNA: TGTGCCAGCAGCTCCCCAGACAGGATCCCTAAAAACATTCAGTACTTC; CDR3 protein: CASSSPDRIPKNIQYF
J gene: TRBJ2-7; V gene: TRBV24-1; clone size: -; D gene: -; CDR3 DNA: TGTGCCACCAGTGATCCGACTTCGTCCAACGAGCAGTACTTC; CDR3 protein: CATSDPTSSNEQYF
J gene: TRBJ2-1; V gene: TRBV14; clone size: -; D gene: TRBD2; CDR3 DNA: TGTGCCAGCAGCGGATGGAATAGCGGGAGCTTTTTCCGGATCTCCTACAATGAGCAGTTCTTC; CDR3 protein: CASSGWNSGSFFRISYNEQFF
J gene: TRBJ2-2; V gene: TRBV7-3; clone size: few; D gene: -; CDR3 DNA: TGTGCCAGCAGCTTCGACAAGGATACCGGGGAGCTGTTTTTT; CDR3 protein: CASSFDKDTGELFF
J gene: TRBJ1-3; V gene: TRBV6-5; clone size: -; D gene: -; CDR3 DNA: TGTGCCAGCAGCCAGACTGGAGGTACTGGAAACACCATATATTTT; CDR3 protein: CASSQTGGTGNTIYF
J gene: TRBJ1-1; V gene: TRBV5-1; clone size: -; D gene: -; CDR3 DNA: TGCGCCAGCAGCTTGGAAACAGCGAACACTGAAGCTTTCTTT; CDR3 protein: CASSLETANTEAFF
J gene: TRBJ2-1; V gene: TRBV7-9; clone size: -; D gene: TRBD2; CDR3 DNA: TGTGCCAGCAGCCGGACTAGCGGGACCCACAATGAGCAGTTCTTC; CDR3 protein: CASSRTSGTHNEQFF
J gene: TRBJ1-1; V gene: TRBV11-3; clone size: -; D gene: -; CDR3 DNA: TGTGCCAGCAGCTGGACAGCGAACACTGAAGCTTTCTTT; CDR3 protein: CASSWTANTEAFF
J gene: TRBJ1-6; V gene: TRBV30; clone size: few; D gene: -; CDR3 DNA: TGTGCCTGGGAGACCGGGGGTAGCTCCTATAATTCACCCCTCCACTTT; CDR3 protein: CAWETGGSSYNSPLHF
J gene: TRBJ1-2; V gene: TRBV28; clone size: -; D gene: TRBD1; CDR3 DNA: TGTGCCAGCAGCCGCAGGACAGGGGTGAACTATGGCTACACCTTC; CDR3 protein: CASSRRTGVNYGYTF
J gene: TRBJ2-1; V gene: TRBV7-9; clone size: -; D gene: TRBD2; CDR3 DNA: TGTGCCAGCAGCTTAGCGCTAGCGGGCTCCTACAATGAGCAGTTCTTC; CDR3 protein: CASSLALAGSYNEQFF
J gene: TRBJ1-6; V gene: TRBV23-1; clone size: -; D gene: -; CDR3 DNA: TGCGCCAGCAGTCAATCATCCGCGACAGGAGGTCCACCCCTCCACTTT; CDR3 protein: CASSQSSATGGPPLHF
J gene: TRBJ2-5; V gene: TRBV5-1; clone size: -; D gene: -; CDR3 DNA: TGCGCCAGCAGTTCTGGCTGGAGTAAAGAGACCCAGTACTTC; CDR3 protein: CASSSGWSKETQYF
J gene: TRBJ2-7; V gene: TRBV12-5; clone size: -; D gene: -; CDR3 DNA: TGTGCTAGTGGTTCTTCAGGGGCTGGCGAGCAGTACTTC; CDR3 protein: CASGSSGAGEQYF
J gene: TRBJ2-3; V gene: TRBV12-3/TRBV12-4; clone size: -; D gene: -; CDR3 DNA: TGTGCCAGCAGTCTCCTCACAGATACGCAGTATTTT; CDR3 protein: CASSLLTDTQYF
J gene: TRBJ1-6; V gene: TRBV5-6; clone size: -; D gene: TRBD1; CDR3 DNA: TGTGCCAGCAGCTCCCCGGGACAGGGACGTTATTCACCCCTCCACTTT; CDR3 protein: CASSSPGQGRYSPLHF
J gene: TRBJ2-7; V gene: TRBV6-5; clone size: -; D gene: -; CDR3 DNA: TGTGCCAGCAAAGGGGACTCCTACGAGCAGTACTTC; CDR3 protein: CASKGDSYEQYF
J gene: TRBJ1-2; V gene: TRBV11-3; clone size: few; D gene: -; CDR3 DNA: TGTGCCAGCAGCTTACAGGGATCCTCGATCTATGGCTACACCTTC; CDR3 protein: CASSLQGSSIYGYTF
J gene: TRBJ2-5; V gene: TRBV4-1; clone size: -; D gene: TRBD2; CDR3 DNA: TGCGCCAGCAGCCGCCTGGGACTAGCGGGTCGGGAGACCCAGTACTTC; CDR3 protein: CASSRLGLAGRETQYF
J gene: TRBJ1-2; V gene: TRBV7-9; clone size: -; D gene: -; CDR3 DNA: TGTGCCAGCAGCATGACGACAGTTAACTATGGCTACACCTTC; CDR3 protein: CASSMTTVNYGYTF
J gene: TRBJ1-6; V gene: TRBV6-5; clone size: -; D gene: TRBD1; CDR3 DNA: TGTGCCAGCAGTTCCACCGGGACAGGGGAATTTATATCCCTCCACTTT; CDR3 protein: CASSSTGTGEFISLHF
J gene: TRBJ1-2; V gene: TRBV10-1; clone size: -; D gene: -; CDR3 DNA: TGCGCCAGCAGTGAGTCCAGTCGTCAAGGCTACACCTTC; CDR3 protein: CASSESSRQGYTF
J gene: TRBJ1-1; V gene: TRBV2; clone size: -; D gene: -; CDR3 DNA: TGTGCCAGCACCACGGACAGAACTGAAGCTTTCTTT; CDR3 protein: CASTTDRTEAFF
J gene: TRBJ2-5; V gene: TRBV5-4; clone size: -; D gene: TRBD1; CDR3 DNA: TGTGCCAGCAGCTCGATAAACAGGGGGAACGCGGAGACCCAGTACTTC; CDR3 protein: CASSSINRGNAETQYF
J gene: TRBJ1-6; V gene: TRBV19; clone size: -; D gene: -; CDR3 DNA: TGTGCCAGTAGTGCCTCCTCCAGGTTCAATTCACCCCTCCACTTT; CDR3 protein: CASSASSRFNSPLHF
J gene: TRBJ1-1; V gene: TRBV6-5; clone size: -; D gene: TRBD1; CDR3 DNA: TGTGCCAGCAGTTGGGACAGGGTCACTGAAGCTTTCTTT; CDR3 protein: CASSWDRVTEAFF
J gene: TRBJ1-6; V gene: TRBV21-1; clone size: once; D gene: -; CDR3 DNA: TGTGCCAGCAGCAAATTGCGGACAGAGTTCTATAATTCACCCCTCCACTTT; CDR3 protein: CASSKLRTEFYNSPLHF
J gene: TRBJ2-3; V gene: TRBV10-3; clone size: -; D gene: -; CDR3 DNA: TGTGCCATCAGTGACGCCGCAGTGGCGGGTGGGGCAGATACGCAGTATTTT; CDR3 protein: CAISDAAVAGGADTQYF
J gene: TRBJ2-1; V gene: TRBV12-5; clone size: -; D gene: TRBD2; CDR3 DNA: TGTGCTAGTGCCCTTACGCTTGACGGGACTAGCGGGAGGGAAAATGAGCAGTTCTTC; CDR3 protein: CASALTLDGTSGRENEQFF
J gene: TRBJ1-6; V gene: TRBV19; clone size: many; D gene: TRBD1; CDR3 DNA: TGTGCCAGTAGACTCAACGGACAGGGAGGTTCACCCCTCCACTTT; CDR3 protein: CASRLNGQGGSPLHF
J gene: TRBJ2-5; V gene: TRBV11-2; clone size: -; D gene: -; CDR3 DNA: TGTGCCAGCAGCACCTTCGGGGGGCTTGGGTTTGAGACCCAGTACTTC; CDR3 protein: CASSTFGGLGFETQYF
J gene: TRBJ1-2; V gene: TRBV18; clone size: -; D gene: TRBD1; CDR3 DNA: TGTGCCAGCTCACCGGGACAGGGGATTACCTATGGCTACACCTTC; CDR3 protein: CASSPGQGITYGYTF
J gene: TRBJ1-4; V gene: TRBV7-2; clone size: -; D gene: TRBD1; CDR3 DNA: TGTGCCAGCAGCTTAAGACAGGGGTCGAATGAAAAACTGTTTTTT; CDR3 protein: CASSLRQGSNEKLFF
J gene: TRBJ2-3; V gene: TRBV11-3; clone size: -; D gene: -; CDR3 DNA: TGTGCCAGCAGCTTAGAACTTGGGGCCGTCGATACGCAGTATTTT; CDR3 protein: CASSLELGAVDTQYF
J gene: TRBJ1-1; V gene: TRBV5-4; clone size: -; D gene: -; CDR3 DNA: TGTGCCAGCAGCTTGGCGGTTCGGAACACTGAAGCTTTCTTT; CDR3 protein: CASSLAVRNTEAFF
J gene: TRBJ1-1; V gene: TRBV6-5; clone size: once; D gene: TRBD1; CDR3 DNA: TGTGCCAGCAAAATAGGGGACAGCACTGAAGCTTTCTTT; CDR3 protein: CASKIGDSTEAFF
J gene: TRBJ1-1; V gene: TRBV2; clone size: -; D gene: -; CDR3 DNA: TGTGCCAGCAACCCTGACAGGAACACTGAAGCTTTCTTT; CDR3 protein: CASNPDRNTEAFF
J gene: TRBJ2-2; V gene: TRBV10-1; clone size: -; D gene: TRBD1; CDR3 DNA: TGCGCCAGCAGCCTAATAGGGACAGGGGGCGCGAACACCGGGGAGCTGTTTTTT; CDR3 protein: CASSLIGTGGANTGELFF
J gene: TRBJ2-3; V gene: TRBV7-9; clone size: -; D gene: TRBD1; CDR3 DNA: TGTGCCAGCAGGCTGGACAGGGGGCCGACAGATACGCAGTATTTT; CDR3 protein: CASRLDRGPTDTQYF
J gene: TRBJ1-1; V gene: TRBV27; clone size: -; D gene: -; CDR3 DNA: TGTGCCAGCAGTTTATCGCTCAGGGGTGGTGATTCGGACACTGAAGCTTTCTTT; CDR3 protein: CASSLSLRGGDSDTEAFF